The 6 T cell receptor beta chains in this list originate from one sample, sequenced in a study of cytomegalovirus exposure and HLA in healthy donors listed by TCRdb under 2017. Receptor libraries were prepared by the immunoSEQ multiplex PCR assay. This is the immuneACCESS table as TCRdb keeps it, with only in-frame sequences that have V and J called. A part of the clones is gone; compared with another copy, unresolved V genes explain less than half, and the rest is unexplained. Here the sample has more than 95,000 clones; 89% occur a single time. The biggest ten clones account for 2% to 2.5% of the sample. The sequenced sample consisted of PBMCs. Receptors originate from a woman aged 18-29 years in good health and CMV-seronegative.

The rearrangement joins TRBV11-2 to TRBJ1-1; TRBD1 agrees at 7 bases. The V and J ends lost 5 bases and 1 base, in that order; junction bases with no gene match: 7. The germline gives CDR1 SGHAT, CDR2 FQNNGV. CDR3 length: 15 amino acids. This chain's CDR3 is CASSPGTAPNTEAFF. Here the CDR3 DNA reads TGTGCCAGCAGCCCTGGGACAGCCCCGAACACTGAAGCTTTCTTT.

The rearrangement joins TRBV6-6 to TRBJ2-7; TRBD2 aligns across 8 bases. The V segment lost 2 bases and the J segment 2 bases; nucleotides outside the gene matches: 5. This CDR3 has 15 residues. Germline V gene lookup returns CDR1 MNHNY and CDR2 SVGAGI (reference sequence). In nucleotides, the CDR3 is TGTGCCAGCAGTTACACGGGACTAGGCCCCTACGAGCAGTACTTC. It translates to CASSYTGLGPYEQYF.

The chain has TRBV6-1 and TRBJ1-1, with 8 bases that match TRBD1. Germline values: CDR1 MNHNS, CDR2 SASEGT. The CDR3 contains 14 residues. V trimming: 4 bases; J trimming: 0 bases; junction bases outside the gene matches: 1. CDR3 protein: CASSADRVNTEAFF. CDR3 DNA sequence: TGTGCCAGCAGTGCGGACAGGGTGAACACTGAAGCTTTCTTT.

V usage is TRBV28 and J usage is TRBJ1-2; a possible D gene is TRBD1 (5 bases). Per germline, CDR1 MDHEN and CDR2 SYDVKM. The V gene lost 2 bases and the J gene lost 2 bases, with 18 bases spanning the gap. This CDR3 has 17 amino acids. CDR3 DNA sequence: TGTGCCAGCAGTTTAGAGCAGGGACTCCTCCTCAACTATGGCTACACCTTC. The encoded protein is CASSLEQGLLLNYGYTF.

V is TRBV28 and J is TRBJ1-5; D unresolved. Trimming pared 5 bases from V and 3 bases from J, leaving 20 bases between. There are 17 residues in the CDR3. CDR1 MDHEN and CDR2 SYDVKM come from the germline V gene. The CDR3 reads CASSPGLLRELNQPQHF. The CDR3 coding sequence is TGTGCCAGCAGTCCGGGCCTCCTCCGGGAACTCAATCAGCCCCAGCATTTT.

This chain uses TRBV5-1 with TRBJ1-1; D gene uncertain. With 4 bases removed from V and 0 bases from J, the gap between germline ends came to 7 bases. Looked up from germline, CDR1 is SGHRS and CDR2 is YFSETQ. The CDR3 runs 13 residues. This CDR3 is CASSPAVNTEAFF. CDR3 DNA sequence: TGCGCCAGCAGCCCTGCAGTGAACACTGAAGCTTTCTTT. Drawing the rest from reference TRBV5-1 and TRBJ1-1, the complete variable domain is KAGVTQTPRYLIKTRGQQVTLSCSPISGHRSVSWYQQTPGQGLQFLFEYFSETQRNKGNFPGRFSGRQFSNSRSEMNVSTLELGDSALYLCASSPAVNTEAFFGQGTRLTVV.